This is a list of T cell receptor beta chains from one sample in a study of T cell responses to AZD1222 COVID-19 vaccine. Produced via immunoSEQ multiplex PCR; TCRdb's table is partial and in-frame only. This table has about 140,000 clones, around 90% appearing once. The sample was peripheral blood, taken on day 0 of AZD1222 vaccination. These TCRs come from an adult in good health. Both conserved end residues are part of each CDR3. The D gene is left open where the match is weak. Clone size is given for some rows only: seen once, a few or many times, or a class if the clone is expanded.

v_gene	abundance	j_gene	d_gene	CDR3nt	CDR3aa
TRBV7-8	NA	TRBJ1-1	TRBD1	TGTGCCAGCAGCTTATCCACCGCTCGCAGGGGGGTCCCTGTGAACACTGAAGCTTTCTTT	CASSLSTARRGVPVNTEAFF
TRBV28	few	TRBJ2-2	TRBD2	TGTGCCAGCAGGGAACTAGCGGGAGTCTACACCGGGGAGCTGTTTTTT	CASRELAGVYTGELFF
TRBV27	NA	TRBJ1-2	TRBD1	TGTGCCACGGGGACAGGACGAGCTAACTATGGCTACACCTTC	CATGTGRANYGYTF
TRBV2	NA	TRBJ1-3	NA	TGTGCCAGCAGTTTGAACCCGGGACACCTAACTGGAAACACCATATATTTT	CASSLNPGHLTGNTIYF
TRBV7-6	NA	TRBJ2-7	TRBD2	TGTGCCAGCAGCGGCGGGGGGGCCCACTACGAGCAGTACTTC	CASSGGGAHYEQYF
TRBV11-2	once	TRBJ2-1	NA	TGTGCCAGCAGCGGCCTTCGGGACACATACAATGAGCAGTTCTTC	CASSGLRDTYNEQFF
TRBV15	NA	TRBJ1-5	TRBD1	TGTGCCACCAGCAGAGATAAGACAGGGAAGGCGAATCAGCCCCAGCATTTT	CATSRDKTGKANQPQHF
TRBV10-1	once	TRBJ2-2	TRBD1	TGCGCCAGCAGAACCGGGACAGAGGCCGGGGAGCTGTTTTTT	CASRTGTEAGELFF
TRBV5-6	NA	TRBJ1-5	NA	TGTGCCAGCAGCACGGGACCGAACAATCAGCCCCAGCATTTT	CASSTGPNNQPQHF
TRBV2	NA	TRBJ2-7	TRBD1	TGTGCCAGCAACGGACAGGGCAAGGACGAGCAGTACTTC	CASNGQGKDEQYF
TRBV28	NA	TRBJ1-4	NA	TGTGCCAGCAGTTTAGGGTCGACGCCCCCTAATGAAAAACTGTTTTTT	CASSLGSTPPNEKLFF
TRBV29-1	NA	TRBJ1-2	NA	TGCAGCGTTGAAGATCAGAAGGGTCGAGGGAATGGCTACACCTTC	CSVEDQKGRGNGYTF
TRBV5-1	NA	TRBJ2-5	NA	TGCGCCAGCAGCCCTTCAGACAGAGGAGAGACCCAGTACTTC	CASSPSDRGETQYF
TRBV3-1/TRBV3-2	few	TRBJ1-5	TRBD1	TGTGCCAGCAGCGACAGGGGAGGCAATCAGCCCCAGCATTTT	CASSDRGGNQPQHF
TRBV9	NA	TRBJ1-1	NA	TGTGCCAGCAGCGTAGGGGGGGGCACGGGCACTGAAGCTTTCTTT	CASSVGGGTGTEAFF
TRBV4-1	NA	TRBJ2-1	TRBD2	TGCGCCAGCCGCGCGCGGTGGGAGACTAGCGGGGGGCCCATGGGAGATAATGAGCAGTTCTTC	CASRARWETSGGPMGDNEQFF
TRBV30	NA	TRBJ2-3	NA	TGTGCCTGGAGTGCAATTCCGTCGGATACGCAGTATTTT	CAWSAIPSDTQYF
TRBV20-1	once	TRBJ1-5	NA	TGCAGTGACTTGAAGCCCCAGCATTTT	CSDLKPQHF
TRBV28	NA	TRBJ1-1	NA	TGTGCCAGCAGGGAGATCACTGAAGCTTTCTTT	CASREITEAFF
TRBV29-1	NA	TRBJ2-3	TRBD2	TGCAGCGCCAGAGCGGGGGTTGCAGATACGCAGTATTTT	CSARAGVADTQYF
TRBV29-1	NA	TRBJ1-1	NA	TGCAGCGTTGAGGCCGAACTAAGTGGTGAGGCTTTCTTT	CSVEAELSGEAFF
TRBV4-3	NA	TRBJ1-3	NA	TGCGCCAGCAGCCAAGATGGAGACTCTGGAAACACCATATATTTT	CASSQDGDSGNTIYF
TRBV30	NA	TRBJ1-1	NA	TGTGCCTGGAGTGGGCGGCAGGGAGGGGCGGCTTTCTTT	CAWSGRQGGAAFF
TRBV28	NA	TRBJ1-5	NA	TGTGCCAGCAGTTTAGCCCCCCCACGGGGGACGGCGAGCAATCAGCCCCAGCATTTT	CASSLAPPRGTASNQPQHF
TRBV28	NA	TRBJ1-2	TRBD1	TGTGCCAGCAGCGGACCCCCGGGACAGGGGGTCTATGGCTACACCTTC	CASSGPPGQGVYGYTF
TRBV4-2	NA	TRBJ2-3	TRBD2	TGTGCCAGCAGCCCTACCGGGACTACAGGCACAGATACGCAGTATTTT	CASSPTGTTGTDTQYF
TRBV28	NA	TRBJ1-2	NA	TGTGCCAGCAGTACCGAACAGGGTGTATGGCATGGCTACACCTTC	CASSTEQGVWHGYTF
TRBV30	NA	TRBJ1-1	NA	NA	CAWSVGPGSFF
TRBV30	NA	TRBJ1-4	NA	TGTGCCTGGAGTGTACCTGCAGGGGTCATGTTTTTT	CAWSVPAGVMFF
TRBV29-1	NA	TRBJ1-1	NA	TGCAGCGTTGATCCTCACGCCGGGAGAACTGAAGCTTTCTTT	CSVDPHAGRTEAFF
TRBV28	NA	TRBJ1-5	NA	TGTGCCAGCAGGGACTATAGCAATCAGCCCCAGCATTTT	CASRDYSNQPQHF